Presented here are 16 T cell receptor beta chains from one specimen sequenced in a study of CD8+ T cells in alopecia areata. cDNA prepared by RNA extraction and subsequent reverse transcription served as the template for sequencing. Sequencing was performed with immunoSEQ multiplex PCR; in TCRdb, only in-frame clones are kept and a portion is missing. The data show some 210,000 clones, about 60% seen once. Sequences were derived from CD4+ T cells sorted from blood, sampled at week 0. Receptors were obtained from a human donor with alopecia areata.

This rearrangement joins TRBV5-1 to TRBJ2-5, with D hard to call. In germline, CDR1 is SGHRS, CDR2 YFSETQ. CDR3 length: 14 amino acids. The V and J ends lost 0 bases and 5 bases respectively, with 11 bases between them. The CDR3 DNA follows: TGCGCCAGCAGCTTGGGCCCGAGTAGCGAGACCCAGTACTTC. Its translation: CASSLGPSSETQYF.

The chain uses TRBV7-2 and TRBJ1-6, with TRBD1 identical over 7 bases. The germline gives CDR1 SGHTA, CDR2 FQGNSA. This CDR3 has 15 amino acids. The V gene end was trimmed by 5 bases and the J gene end by 10 bases; junction bases not matched to a gene: 11. The CDR3 loop is CASSPVSRGTSPLHF. For the CDR3, the DNA is TGTGCCAGCAGCCCCGTCTCCAGGGGGACATCACCCCTCCACTTT.

The gene calls are TRBV7-2 and TRBJ2-7; TRBD2 matches 9 bases. Germline V gives CDR1 SGHTA, CDR2 FQGNSA. This CDR3 is 15 amino acids long. After removal of 4 bases from V and 0 bases from J, the junction contained 4 bases not matched to a gene. The CDR3 loop is CASSYGAGGSYEQYF. CDR3 DNA: TGTGCCAGCAGCTATGGAGCGGGAGGCTCCTACGAGCAGTACTTC. Full variable domain (remainder filled in from reference TRBV7-2 and TRBJ2-7): GAGVSQSPSNKVTEKGKDVELRCDPISGHTALYWYRQSLGQGLEFLIYFQGNSAPDKSGLPSDRFSAERTGGSVSTLTIQRTQQEDSAVYLCASSYGAGGSYEQYFGPGTRLTVT.

The rearrangement links TRBV30 to TRBJ1-2, with 7 bases matching TRBD1. In germline, CDR1 is GTSNPN, CDR2 SVGIG (reference sequence). This CDR3 is 16 amino acids long. With V trimmed by 3 bases and J by 2 bases, 12 bases remained unmatched. This CDR3 is CAWRGKQQGINYGYTF. The CDR3 bases are TGTGCCTGGAGGGGGAAACAACAGGGGATCAACTATGGCTACACCTTC.

The chain carries TRBV27 and TRBJ1-4; the D gene is possibly TRBD1 (5 bases). Trimming took 6 bases from V and 7 from J, leaving 18 bases between them. This CDR3 is 15 amino acids long. Looked up from germline, CDR1 is MNHEY and CDR2 is SMNVEV (reference sequence). The CDR3 nucleotides are TGTGCCAGCAGCCCGGGTCGAAGGGGAAGTGAAAAACTGTTTTTT. Its translation: CASSPGRRGSEKLFF.

The rearrangement links TRBV15 to TRBJ2-7, with 8 bases aligning to TRBD1. Per germline, CDR1 LNHNV and CDR2 YYDKDF (reference sequence). V gave up 0 bases and J gave up 4 bases; unmatched junction bases: 2. This CDR3 has 14 residues. CDR3 sequence (DNA): TGTGCCACCAGCAGAGATCGACAGGGGTACGAGCAGTACTTC. Protein product: CATSRDRQGYEQYF.

The table lists this clone with a few counts. V gene TRBV30 combines with J gene TRBJ2-1; 7 positions agree with TRBD2. This CDR3 has 12 amino acids. CDR1 is GTSNPN and CDR2 is SVGIG in the germline V gene (reference sequence). The CDR3 region is CAVGGSRNEQFF. The CDR3 DNA is TGTGCAGTGGGCGGGAGTCGAAATGAGCAGTTCTTC.

This sequence joins TRBV30 and TRBJ1-4; D ambiguous. Germline lookup yields CDR1 GTSNPN and CDR2 SVGIG (reference sequence). The V end was cut by 6 bases, the J end by 6 bases, with 17 bases between. The CDR3 loop spans 14 amino acids. The CDR3 loop is CACTRLGLDEKLFF. CDR3 coding DNA: TGTGCCTGCACGCGGCTAGGGCTCGATGAAAAACTGTTTTTT.

The chain employs TRBV2 and TRBJ2-3; 10 bases agree with TRBD2. This CDR3 spans 15 amino acids. Germline-derived CDR1 and CDR2 are SNHLY and FYNNEI. The ends lost 5 bases at V and 2 bases at J; junction bases unmatched: 4. The chain's CDR3 is CASSLTSGTTDTQYF. DNA for the CDR3: TGTGCCAGCAGTTTAACTAGCGGGACCACAGATACGCAGTATTTT.

This chain uses TRBV29-1 with TRBJ2-2, with 9 positions matching TRBD2. The germline V gene encodes CDR1 SQVTM and CDR2 ANQGSEA. With V trimmed by 7 bases and J by 3 bases, 6 bases remained unmatched. The CDR3 extends over 14 amino acids. CDR3 residues: CSGSGRQDTGELFF. CDR3 nucleotides: TGCAGCGGGAGCGGGAGGCAGGACACCGGGGAGCTGTTTTTT.

This sequence joins TRBV6-5 and TRBJ2-7; D gene uncertain. Germline V gene lookup returns CDR1 MNHEY and CDR2 SVGAGI. V was cut by 0 bases and J by 0 bases, with 12 bases left in between. This CDR3 has 16 amino acids. In DNA, the CDR3 is TGTGCCAGCAGTTACTCCGGGTCAAGGGACTCCTACGAGCAGTACTTC. As protein: CASSYSGSRDSYEQYF.

The chain joins TRBV14 to TRBJ2-1; 13 bases are a match to TRBD2. The CDR3 loop spans 17 amino acids. Per germline, CDR1 SGHDN and CDR2 FVKESK. Trimming took 1 base from V and 6 from J; bases not matched to a gene: 6. CDR3: CASSQVAGLAGVNEQFF. CDR3 nucleotide sequence: TGTGCCAGCAGCCAAGTCGCCGGACTAGCGGGAGTCAATGAGCAGTTCTTC.

The chain employs TRBV5-1 and TRBJ2-5; D possibly corresponds to TRBD2 (5 bases). The CDR3 consists of 18 residues. Trimming took 4 bases from V and 5 from J, leaving 27 bases between them. The germline V gene encodes CDR1 SGHRS and CDR2 YFSETQ. The DNA for the CDR3 is TGCGCCAGCAGCCATGGGGATCCGTGGGCCCTTGGCGGGGAGACCCAGTACTTC. It encodes CASSHGDPWALGGETQYF. Using reference TRBV5-1 and TRBJ2-5 for the parts outside the CDR3, the full variable domain is KAGVTQTPRYLIKTRGQQVTLSCSPISGHRSVSWYQQTPGQGLQFLFEYFSETQRNKGNFPGRFSGRQFSNSRSEMNVSTLELGDSALYLCASSHGDPWALGGETQYFGPGTRLLVL.

This clone was seen just once. The chain carries TRBV30 and TRBJ1-4, with D uncertain. The length of the CDR3 is 14 residues. Germline CDR1 GTSNPN, CDR2 SVGIG (reference sequence). V lost 2 bases to trimming and J lost 3 bases, with 10 bases between them. The CDR3 bases are TGTGCCTGGAGTAATTGGAGATCTAATGAAAAACTGTTTTTT. Protein: CAWSNWRSNEKLFF.

This clone was detected a few times. This rearrangement joins TRBV19 to TRBJ2-1; 8 nucleotides match TRBD1. V lost 6 bases to trimming and J lost 4 bases; unmatched junction nucleotides: 8. Per the germline V gene, CDR1 is LNHDA and CDR2 is SQIVND (reference sequence). The CDR3 consists of 15 residues. CDR3 bases: TGTGCCAGTAGCAGACAGGGGTTTGAATACAATGAGCAGTTCTTC. Translated, it gives CASSRQGFEYNEQFF.

V is TRBV7-9 and J is TRBJ1-5; the match to TRBD1 covers 7 bases. CDR1 is SEHNR and CDR2 is FQNEAQ in the germline V gene (reference sequence). J gave up 1 base and V 0 bases, and 0 bases lay outside the gene matches. The CDR3 length is 15 residues. CDR3 sequence (DNA): TGTGCCAGCAGCTTAGCACAGGGGAGCAATCAGCCCCAGCATTTT. Protein product: CASSLAQGSNQPQHF.